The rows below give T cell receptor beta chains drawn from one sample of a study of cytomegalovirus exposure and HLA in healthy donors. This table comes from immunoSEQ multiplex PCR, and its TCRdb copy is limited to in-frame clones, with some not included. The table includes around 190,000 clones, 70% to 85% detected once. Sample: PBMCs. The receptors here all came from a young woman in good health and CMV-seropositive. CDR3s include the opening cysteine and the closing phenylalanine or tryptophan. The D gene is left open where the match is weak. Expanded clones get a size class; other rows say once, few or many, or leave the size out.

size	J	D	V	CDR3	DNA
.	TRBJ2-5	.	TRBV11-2	CASSHLAGTAETQYF	TGTGCCAGCAGCCACCTGGCGGGGACAGCGGAGACCCAGTACTTC
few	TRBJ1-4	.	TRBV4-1	CASSREGSEKLFF	TGCGCCAGCAGCCGAGAGGGGAGCGAAAAACTGTTTTTT
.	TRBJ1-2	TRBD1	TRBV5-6	CASSFPGTGGTGGYTF	TGTGCCAGCAGCTTTCCCGGGACAGGGGGAACAGGTGGCTACACCTTC
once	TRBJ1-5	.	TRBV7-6	CASSLLSRGASDMDSNQPQHF	TGTGCCAGCAGCTTACTCAGTAGGGGTGCGTCGGATATGGACAGCAATCAGCCCCAGCATTTT
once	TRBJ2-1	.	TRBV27	CASSLLSGSKGYNEQFF	TGTGCCAGCAGTCTCCTCTCAGGGTCGAAAGGCTACAATGAGCAGTTCTTC
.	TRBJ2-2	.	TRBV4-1	CASSPQGTGELFF	TGCGCCAGCAGCCCCCAGGGGACCGGGGAGCTGTTTTTT
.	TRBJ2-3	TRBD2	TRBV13	CASESSGGADTQYF	TGTGCCAGCGAGTCCAGCGGGGGTGCAGATACGCAGTATTTT
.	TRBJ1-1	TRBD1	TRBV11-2	CASSLEGQGGEAFF	TGTGCCAGCAGCTTAGAGGGACAGGGTGGTGAAGCTTTCTTT
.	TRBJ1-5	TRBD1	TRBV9	CASSPGQGLRQPQHF	TGTGCCAGCAGCCCGGGACAGGGGCTTCGGCAGCCCCAGCATTTT
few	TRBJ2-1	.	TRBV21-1	CASSKALLWVGQGEGNEQFF	TGTGCCAGCAGCAAAGCGCTTTTGTGGGTCGGACAGGGGGAAGGCAATGAGCAGTTCTTC
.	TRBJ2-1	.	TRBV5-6	CASSQAPLARVVEQFF	TGTGCCAGCAGTCAAGCACCCCTAGCGAGAGTAGTTGAGCAGTTCTTC
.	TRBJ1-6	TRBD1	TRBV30	CAWSGPGTAYNSPLHF	TGTGCCTGGAGTGGCCCGGGGACAGCCTATAATTCACCCCTCCACTTT
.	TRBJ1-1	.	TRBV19	CASRFWAGAGEGTEAFF	TGTGCCAGTAGATTCTGGGCAGGGGCGGGGGAGGGCACTGAAGCTTTCTTT
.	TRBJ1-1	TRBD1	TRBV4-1	CASSAINRGVNTEAFF	TGCGCCAGCAGCGCCATTAACAGGGGAGTGAACACTGAAGCTTTCTTT
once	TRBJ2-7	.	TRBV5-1	CASSLGSFRAEQYF	TGCGCCAGCAGCTTGGGTTCCTTCAGGGCCGAGCAGTACTTC
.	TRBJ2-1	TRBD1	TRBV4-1	CASSPEGQGADNEQFF	TGCGCCAGCAGCCCCGAGGGACAGGGGGCAGACAATGAGCAGTTCTTC
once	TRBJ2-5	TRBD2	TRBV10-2	CASRGGGAQETQYF	TGCGCCAGCAGAGGCGGGGGGGCCCAGGAGACCCAGTACTTC
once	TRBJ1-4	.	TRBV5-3	CAARLCRGLGFIEKLFF	TGTGCCGCACGACTTTGCAGGGGATTAGGGTTTATCGAAAAACTGTTTTTT
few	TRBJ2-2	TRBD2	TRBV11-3	CASSSSWTSPNTGELFF	TGTGCCAGCAGCTCATCCTGGACTAGTCCGAACACCGGGGAGCTGTTTTTT
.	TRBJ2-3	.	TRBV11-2	CASSLRAETDTQYF	TGTGCCAGCAGCTTACGTGCTGAGACAGATACGCAGTATTTT
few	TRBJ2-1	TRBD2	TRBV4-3	CASSRGLAGDNEQFF	TGCGCCAGCAGCCGCGGACTAGCGGGCGACAATGAGCAGTTCTTC
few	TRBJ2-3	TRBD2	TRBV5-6	CASTQLAGGTTDTQYF	TGTGCCAGCACCCAACTAGCGGGGGGGACCACAGATACGCAGTATTTT
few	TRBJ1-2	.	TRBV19	CASSMASQGNWYGYTF	TGTGCCAGTAGTATGGCATCCCAGGGAAATTGGTATGGCTACACCTTC